This T cell receptor beta chain was sequenced for a study of T cell changes during pregnancy in multiple sclerosis. Assay: immunoSEQ multiplex PCR; the TCRdb copy retains only in-frame clones and omits some. The table includes roughly 73,000 clones, 85% to 95% detected once. Germline assignment: CDR1 MNHEY and CDR2 SMNVEV (reference sequence). This CDR3 has 15 amino acids. The junction had 5 bases not matched to a gene; V was cut back by 2 bases and J by 1 base. Sequenced here: peripheral blood, sampled in the second trimester of pregnancy. The gene calls are TRBV27 and TRBJ2-7; 7 bases fit TRBD2. The TCR comes from a female donor in good health, enrolled as a control in a pregnancy study. This chain's CDR3 is CASSLTSDVSYEQYF. The CDR3 DNA reads as TGTGCCAGCAGTTTAACTAGCGATGTGTCCTACGAGCAGTACTTC.